One and the same sample provided the 9 T cell receptor beta chains below, sequenced in a study of T cells in Graves' hyperthyroidism and ophthalmopathy. The TCR beta CDR3 regions underwent amplification using RNA transcripts as the source. When the TCR CDR3 underwent first-round RT-PCR, the HTBI primer set was used. From the multiplex PCR reads, TCRdb called clonotypes with MiXCR, one entry per CDR3 protein. This table holds under 250,000 distinct CDR3 sequences, almost 25% found once. Sequenced sample: blood. The source is a woman aged 40 to 49 with Graves' ophthalmopathy.

This clonotype was detected many times. The J gene is TRBJ2-2, the V gene TRBV19; perhaps D is TRBD1 or TRBD2 (6 bases each). Germline V gene lookup returns CDR1 LNHDA and CDR2 SQIVND (reference sequence). The CDR3 spans 13 residues. The V end lost 11 bases, the J end lost 7 bases, and 17 bases lay between the germline ends. The CDR3 sequence: CACKLGGVGELFF. DNA of the CDR3: TGTGCCTGCAAGCTCGGGGGCGTCGGGGAGCTGTTTTTT.

At least ten counts were recorded for this clonotype. V usage is TRBV2 and J usage is TRBJ1-1; D may be TRBD1 (5 bases). The V gene's germline CDR1 is SNHLY and CDR2 FYNNEI. CDR3 length: 13 residues. V lost 6 bases and J 4 bases, leaving 12 bases between the germline ends. CDR3 bases: TGTGCCAGCAGATTGGGACCGATCACTGAAGCTTTCTTT. Residues: CASRLGPITEAFF.

This clonotype has ten or more counts. The V and J genes are TRBV28 and TRBJ1-2; D is uncertain. With 1 base removed from V and 5 bases from J, the gap between germline ends came to 8 bases. The V gene's germline CDR1 is MDHEN and CDR2 SYDVKM. The CDR3 extends over 13 amino acids. This chain's CDR3 is CASSLSSIYGYTF. The CDR3 DNA reads TGTGCCAGCAGTTTATCGTCGATTTATGGCTACACCTTC.

Concerning this clonotype itself: A read error may explain this, as a much larger clone is one base away. This chain joins TRBV6-5 and TRBJ1-1; D is unresolved. The CDR3 covers 14 residues. Germline CDR1 reads MNHEY; CDR2 reads SVGAGI. The CDR3 region has the DNA TGTGCCAGCAGTTACTTAGTAGGGAACACTGTAGCTTTCTTT. This translates into CASSYLVGNTVAFF.

This clonotype has ten or more counts. V is TRBV28 and J is TRBJ2-4; TRBD2 matches 7 bases. The length of the CDR3 is 15 residues. Germline assignment: CDR1 MDHEN and CDR2 SYDVKM. Losses at the gene ends were 6 bases for V and 1 base for J; bases not matched to a gene: 6. CDR3 loop: CASSQTSAAKNIQYF. CDR3 sequence (DNA): TGTGCCAGCAGCCAAACTAGCGCCGCCAAAAACATTCAGTACTTC.

Many counts were recorded for this clonotype. The chain has TRBV28 and TRBJ1-5, with D possibly matching TRBD1 (6 bases). Trimming removed 7 bases from V and 0 bases from J, with 7 bases in between. The length of the CDR3 is 13 residues. Germline CDR1 and CDR2: MDHEN and SYDVKM. DNA of the CDR3: TGTGCCAGCAAGGGGGATAGCAATCAGCCCCAGCATTTT. The encoded protein is CASKGDSNQPQHF.

This clonotype was seen at least ten times. V gene TRBV5-5 combines with J gene TRBJ2-5; D is undetermined. Germline V gives CDR1 SGHKS, CDR2 YYEKEE (reference sequence). V gave up 0 bases and J gave up 3 bases, with 6 bases separating them. The CDR3 length is 13 residues. In DNA form, the CDR3 reads TGTGCCAGCAGCTTGGCCTGGGAAGAGACCCAGTACTTC. This encodes CASSLAWEETQYF.

A single count supports this clonotype. Compared with germline, one end of the junction differs, possibly owing to a read error. The chain links TRBV7-7 to TRBJ1-2; D uncertain. This CDR3 region has 15 residues. The germline CDR1 and CDR2 sequences are SSHAT and FNYEAQ (reference sequence). CDR3 in amino acids: CASSLGPPANYGYNF. The CDR3 region has the DNA TGTGCCAGCAGCTTAGGACCGCCAGCTAACTATGGCTACAACTTC.

A remark on this clonotype: A much larger clone lies a single base off, so this may be a read error. The rearrangement links TRBV7-8 to TRBJ1-2, with a tentative D call TRBD1 (5 bases). Per the germline V gene, CDR1 is SGHVS and CDR2 is FQNEAQ. V lost 7 bases and J lost 0, with 21 bases in between. This CDR3 has 17 residues. The CDR3 DNA reads TGTGCCAGCATCGCCCTGGGGAGGGGAAAATCTAACTATGGCTACACCTTC. Translating gives CASIALGRGKSNYGYTF. Variable domain in full (rest from reference TRBV7-8 and TRBJ1-2): GAGVSQSPRYKVAKRGQDVALRCDPISGHVSLFWYQQALGQGPEFLTYFQNEAQLDKSGLPSDRFFAERPEGSVSTLKIQRTQQEDSAVYLCASIALGRGKSNYGYTFGSGTRLTVV.